This T cell receptor (beta chain) was sequenced in a study of blood T cell repertoires in COVID-19. Study background: Whether acute or convalescent, the COVID-19 samples came from the United States, Italy and Spain. PBMCs, B-cell-depleted T cells, or T cells provided the cDNA or gDNA that made up the material.

Original processing notes: By means of reference gene primer amplification, nucleated cell counts were estimated. Libraries were prepared by immunoSEQ multiplex PCR; TCRdb keeps only in-frame clonotypes and omits some of them. D and trimming come from the DNA, and the V and J calls and clone size come from that table. The table includes some 160,000 clones, about 83% detected once. The CDR3 has 16 residues. The germline V gene has CDR1 SGHRS and CDR2 YFSETQ. The V segment lost 3 bases and the J segment 7 bases; nucleotides outside the gene matches: 13. Only one count was recorded for this clone. This receptor was obtained from a man between 65 and 85 years old who had recovered from COVID-19. The material sequenced was peripheral blood. The chain has TRBV5-1 and TRBJ2-1; 7 positions agree with TRBD1. CDR3 nucleotides: TGCGCCAGCAGCTCTCCACCGGGACAGTCCAGGAATGAGCAGTTCTTC. Protein sequence: CASSSPPGQSRNEQFF.